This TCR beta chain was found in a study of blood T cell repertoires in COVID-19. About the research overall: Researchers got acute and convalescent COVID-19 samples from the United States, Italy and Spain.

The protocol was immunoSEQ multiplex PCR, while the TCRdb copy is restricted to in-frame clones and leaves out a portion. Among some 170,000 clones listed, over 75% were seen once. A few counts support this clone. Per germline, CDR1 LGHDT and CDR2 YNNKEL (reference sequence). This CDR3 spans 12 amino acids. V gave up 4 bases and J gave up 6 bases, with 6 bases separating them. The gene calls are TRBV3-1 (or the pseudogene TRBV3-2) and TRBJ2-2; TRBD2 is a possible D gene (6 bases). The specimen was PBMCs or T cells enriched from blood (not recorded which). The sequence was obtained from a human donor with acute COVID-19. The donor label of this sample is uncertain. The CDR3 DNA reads TGTGCCAGCAGCCGGGGGGCCGGGGAGCTGTTTTTT. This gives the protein CASSRGAGELFF.